This T cell receptor (beta chain) came from a study of T cell responses to AZD1222 COVID-19 vaccine. From germline, CDR1 is LGHNA and CDR2 YNFKEQ. The CDR3 runs 16 residues. V gave up 0 bases and J gave up 8 bases; unmatched junction bases: 7. Note on this clone: Its antigen is as yet unknown.

Analysis merged second doses at about 4 or about 12 weeks. Study results and limitations: No day 14 peak samples; only post-peak repertoires were characterized. Increases in Spike-specific TCR breadth and depth were seen after two AZD1222 doses. Researchers report vaccine-associated CD4 TCRs spanning spike, with dominance at 160-218 and 743-854.

Generated by immunoSEQ multiplex PCR, the TCRdb table keeps only in-frame clones and is missing some. The sample consists of about 150,000 clones, about nine tenths of them appearing once. The sequence was obtained from an adult who received the AZD1222 COVID-19 vaccine. The rearrangement uses TRBV4-2 and TRBJ1-4, with 9 bases lining up with TRBD1. Sequenced here: peripheral blood, sampled 28 days after the second AZD1222 dose. CDR3: CASSQEGDREREKLFF. The CDR3 nucleotides read TGTGCCAGCAGCCAAGAAGGGGACAGGGAACGGGAAAAACTGTTTTTT.